Included here is one TCR beta chain sequence, with context. What it binds is unknown. The data originate from a study of cytomegalovirus exposure and HLA in healthy donors. Whole-study results and caveats: Most CMV-associated TCR beta chains were later found to appear HLA-restricted. Earlier analysis looked at TCR beta V segments, and most were productive about 90% or about 30% of the time. Trimming of TCR beta V- and J-genes showed a link, identified in a later analysis, to a missense DCLRE1C variant. Among donors in an Asian-associated ancestry cluster, a later analysis reportedly found fewer N-insertions than the roughly 670-donor mean.

This CDR3 contains 14 residues. V shed 4 bases and J shed 11 bases, with 20 bases lying between them. Germline loops: CDR1 MDHEN, CDR2 SYDVKM. In the PCR, 60 Vbeta and 13 Jbeta primers were used. TCRdb's table, derived via immunoSEQ multiplex PCR, lists solely in-frame clones and lacks some. The table has 130,000 to 150,000 clones, roughly 80% seen once; the top ten hold approximately 6.9%. This receptor was taken from a woman aged 35 to 49 in good health and CMV-seropositive. The sequenced material came from PBMCs. The V gene is TRBV28, the J gene TRBJ1-2; a possible D gene is TRBD1 (6 bases). The CDR3 sequence: CASSYRVEQRGYTF. DNA of the CDR3: TGTGCCAGCAGTTACAGGGTAGAACAGAGAGGTTACACCTTC.